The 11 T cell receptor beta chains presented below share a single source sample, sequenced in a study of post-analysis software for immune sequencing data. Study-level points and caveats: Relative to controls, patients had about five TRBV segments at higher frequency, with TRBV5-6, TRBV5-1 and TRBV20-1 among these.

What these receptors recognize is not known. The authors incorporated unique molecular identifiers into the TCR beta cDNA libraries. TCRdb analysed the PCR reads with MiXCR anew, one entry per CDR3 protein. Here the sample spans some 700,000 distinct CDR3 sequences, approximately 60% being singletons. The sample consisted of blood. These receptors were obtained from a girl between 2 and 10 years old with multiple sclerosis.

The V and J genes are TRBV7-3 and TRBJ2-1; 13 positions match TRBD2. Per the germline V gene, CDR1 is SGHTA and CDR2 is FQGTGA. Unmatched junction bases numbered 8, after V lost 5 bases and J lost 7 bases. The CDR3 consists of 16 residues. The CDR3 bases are TGTGCCAGCAGCCCCCAAGGACTAGCGGGAGTGAATGAGCAGTTCTTC. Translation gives CASSPQGLAGVNEQFF.

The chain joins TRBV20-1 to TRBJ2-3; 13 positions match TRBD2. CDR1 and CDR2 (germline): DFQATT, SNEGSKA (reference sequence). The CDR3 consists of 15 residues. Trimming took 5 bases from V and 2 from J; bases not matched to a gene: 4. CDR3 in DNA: TGCAGTGCTCTACTAGCGGGAGGGGTCACAGATACGCAGTATTTT. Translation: CSALLAGGVTDTQYF.

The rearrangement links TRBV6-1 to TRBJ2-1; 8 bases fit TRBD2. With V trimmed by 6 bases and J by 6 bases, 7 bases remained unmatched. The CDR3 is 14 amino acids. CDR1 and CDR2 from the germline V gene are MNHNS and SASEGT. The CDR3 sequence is CASRGTRGSNEQFF. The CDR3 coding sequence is TGTGCCAGCAGGGGGACTAGAGGCTCCAATGAGCAGTTCTTC.

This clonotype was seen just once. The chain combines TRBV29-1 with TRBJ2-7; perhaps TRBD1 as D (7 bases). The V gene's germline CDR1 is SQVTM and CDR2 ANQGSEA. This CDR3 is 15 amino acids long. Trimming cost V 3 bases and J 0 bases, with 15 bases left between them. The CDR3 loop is CSVEGQGDSSYEQYF. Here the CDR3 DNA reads TGCAGCGTTGAGGGGCAGGGGGACTCCTCCTACGAGCAGTACTTC.

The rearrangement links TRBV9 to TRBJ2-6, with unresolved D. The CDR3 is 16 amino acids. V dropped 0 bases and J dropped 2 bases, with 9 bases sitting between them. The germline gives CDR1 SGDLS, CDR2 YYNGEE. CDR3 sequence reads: CASSVGSLTGANVLTF. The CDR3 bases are TGTGCCAGCAGCGTAGGAAGTCTGACTGGGGCCAACGTCCTGACTTTC.

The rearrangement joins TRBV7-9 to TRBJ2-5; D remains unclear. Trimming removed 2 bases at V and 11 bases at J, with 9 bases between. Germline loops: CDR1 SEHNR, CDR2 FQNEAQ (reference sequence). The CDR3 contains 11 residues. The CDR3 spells CASSLIEEQYF. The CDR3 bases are TGTGCCAGCAGCTTAATAGAAGAGCAGTACTTC. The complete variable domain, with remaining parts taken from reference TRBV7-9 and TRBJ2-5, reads DTGVSQNPRHKITKRGQNVTFRCDPISEHNRLYWYRQTLGQGPEFLTYFQNEAQLEKSRLLSDRFSAERPKGSFSTLEIQRTEQGDSAMYLCASSLIEEQYFGPGTRLLVL.

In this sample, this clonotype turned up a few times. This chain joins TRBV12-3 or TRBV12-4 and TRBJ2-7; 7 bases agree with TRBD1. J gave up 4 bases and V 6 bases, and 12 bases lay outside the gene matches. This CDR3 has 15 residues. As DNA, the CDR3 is TGTGCCAGCAGAAAAGCCGGGACAGATAGGTACGAGCAGTACTTC. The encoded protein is CASRKAGTDRYEQYF.

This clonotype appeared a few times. Here the CDR3 DNA reads TGTGCCATCAGAAATGGACAGGCCCCCTATGGCTACACCTTC. Its protein product is CAIRNGQAPYGYTF. The chain combines TRBV10-3 with TRBJ1-2, with TRBD1 matching over 7 bases. Trimming removed 6 bases from V and 4 bases from J; junction bases left unmatched: 8. The CDR3 runs to 14 residues. Germline V gene lookup returns CDR1 ENHRY and CDR2 SYGVKD.

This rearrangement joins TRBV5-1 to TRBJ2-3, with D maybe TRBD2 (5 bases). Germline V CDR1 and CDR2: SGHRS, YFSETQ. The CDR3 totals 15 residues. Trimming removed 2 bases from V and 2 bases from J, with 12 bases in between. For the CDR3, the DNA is TGCGCCAGCAGCTTCGGACTCATGGACACAGATACGCAGTATTTT. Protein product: CASSFGLMDTDTQYF.

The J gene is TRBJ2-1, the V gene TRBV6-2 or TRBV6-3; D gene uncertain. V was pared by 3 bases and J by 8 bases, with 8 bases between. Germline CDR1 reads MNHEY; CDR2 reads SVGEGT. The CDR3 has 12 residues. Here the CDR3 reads CASSYRWDEQFF. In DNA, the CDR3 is TGTGCCAGCAGTTATAGGTGGGATGAGCAGTTCTTC.

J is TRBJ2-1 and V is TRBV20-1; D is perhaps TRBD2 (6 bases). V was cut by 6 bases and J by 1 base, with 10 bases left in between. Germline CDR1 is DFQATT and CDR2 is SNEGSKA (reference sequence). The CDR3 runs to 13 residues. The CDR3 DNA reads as TGCAGTGCCCGGGACTTTTCCTACAATGAGCAGTTCTTC. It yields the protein CSARDFSYNEQFF.